Listed below are T cell receptor beta chains from one sample, sequenced in a study of shared clonotypes between healthy human individuals. The repertoire was sequenced with immunoSEQ multiplex PCR; TCRdb's copy has only in-frame clones and lacks some. This table holds some 2,000,000 clones, approximately 95% found once. Sequences were obtained from naive CD4+ T cells sorted from blood. The source is a man aged 18 to 30 in good health. CDR3s include the opening cysteine and the closing phenylalanine or tryptophan. The D gene is left open where the match is weak. The size of a clone is reported for some rows only, either as once, few or many, or as a class for expanded clones.

D	J	V	size	DNA	CDR3
TRBD1	TRBJ1-1	TRBV18	once	TGTGCCAGCTCACCCGGACAGGAGAACACTGAAGCTTTCTTT	CASSPGQENTEAFF
NA	TRBJ1-5	TRBV18	NA	TGTGCCAGCTCACCTTCGGGGGGTAGTCAGCCCCAGCATTTT	CASSPSGGSQPQHF
TRBD1	TRBJ2-3	TRBV4-1	NA	TGCGTCTGGCAGGGGGCACTGACCTCTAGCACAGATACGCAGTATTTT	CVWQGALTSSTDTQYF
TRBD2	TRBJ2-3	TRBV19	NA	TGTGCCAGTAGTATAAGGTTCGGCGGGGGGGCGTTCGCAGATACGCAGTATTTT	CASSIRFGGGAFADTQYF
NA	TRBJ1-5	TRBV27	few	TGTGCCAGCGGTAGGGATCAGCCCCAGCATTTT	CASGRDQPQHF
TRBD2	TRBJ2-5	TRBV5-1	NA	TGCGCCAGCAGCTTGGAGGGCGGGAGCGGGGGAGAGACCCAGTACTTC	CASSLEGGSGGETQYF
NA	TRBJ1-4	TRBV20-1	NA	TGCAGTGCTAGGACGGACCGTACAATGTTTTTT	CSARTDRTMFF
NA	TRBJ2-3	TRBV7-9	NA	TGTGCCAGCAGCTTCGGGAGCTCAAGCACAGATACGCAGTATTTT	CASSFGSSSTDTQYF
NA	TRBJ2-5	TRBV28	NA	TGTGCCAGCAGTTTCGACTCCGGCTTCGGGGAGACCCAGTACTTC	CASSFDSGFGETQYF
TRBD1	TRBJ1-2	TRBV5-1	NA	TGCGCCAGCAGCTCTGGGGGACAGCTAAACTACACCTTC	CASSSGGQLNYTF
TRBD2	TRBJ2-3	TRBV9	NA	TGTGCCAGCAGCGTAGCTTTAACTAGCGGGGGACGCACAGATACGCAGTATTTT	CASSVALTSGGRTDTQYF
TRBD1	TRBJ1-1	TRBV5-1	NA	TGCGCCAGCAGTCCGACAGGGCACACTGAAGCTTTCTTT	CASSPTGHTEAFF
NA	TRBJ2-7	TRBV4-1	once	TGCGCCAGCAGCCGCCAGGGGACTTCCTACGAGCAGTACTTC	CASSRQGTSYEQYF
TRBD2	TRBJ2-5	TRBV11-2	NA	TGTGCCAGCAGCTACACACTAGCGGGGAATCAAGAGACCCAGTACTTC	CASSYTLAGNQETQYF
TRBD1	TRBJ1-6	TRBV6-1	NA	TGTGCCAGCGCCGGACAGGCCTTGGGGGAGTCACCCCTCCACTTT	CASAGQALGESPLHF
NA	TRBJ1-2	TRBV30	NA	TGTGCCTGGAGTAGGGCCCTCTATGGCTACACCTTC	CAWSRALYGYTF
TRBD1	TRBJ2-3	TRBV6-1	NA	TGTGCCAGCAGTGACCGGGACAGAGAAGATACGCAGTATTTT	CASSDRDREDTQYF
TRBD1	TRBJ2-5	TRBV19	NA	TGTGCCAGCACAGGGGGCTCGGAGACCCAGTACTTC	CASTGGSETQYF
NA	TRBJ1-4	TRBV11-2	NA	TGTGCCAGCAGCTGGCCGGGACGAGGGCAGATGGGAAAACTGTTTTTT	CASSWPGRGQMGKLFF
NA	TRBJ2-4	TRBV4-1	once	TGCGCCAGCAGCCAGTATACAGGGACAATAAAGAAAAACATTCAGTACTTC	CASSQYTGTIKKNIQYF
TRBD1	TRBJ1-2	TRBV7-8	NA	TGTGCCAGCAGCCCGACAGGGATCGTTAACTATGGCTACACCTTC	CASSPTGIVNYGYTF
NA	TRBJ1-5	TRBV2	few	TGTGCCAGCAGCCCAGGGATCAGCAATCAGCCCCAGCATTTT	CASSPGISNQPQHF
NA	TRBJ1-2	TRBV2	NA	TGTGCCAGCAGTAGCTCCGGGACTAACTATGGCTACACCTTC	CASSSSGTNYGYTF
TRBD1	TRBJ1-1	TRBV18	NA	TGTGCCAGCTCACCACCGGGACAGGGTACTGAAGCTTTCTTT	CASSPPGQGTEAFF
NA	TRBJ1-1	TRBV29-1	NA	TGCAGCGCCCTAGCCGGGTCCTCGAACACTGAAGCTTTCTTT	CSALAGSSNTEAFF
NA	TRBJ1-2	TRBV10-3	NA	TGTGCCATCAGTGTGGGGGTTCCCACCTATGGCTACACCTTC	CAISVGVPTYGYTF
NA	TRBJ1-1	TRBV5-1	NA	TGCGCCAGCAGCTTGGTCGCGACATGGAACACTGAAGCTTTCTTT	CASSLVATWNTEAFF
TRBD1	TRBJ2-7	TRBV7-3	NA	TGTGCCAGCAGCTTAACGCCGGGACAGGCCTACGAGCAGTACTTC	CASSLTPGQAYEQYF
NA	TRBJ2-3	TRBV4-1	NA	TGCGCCAGCAGCCAAGATAGACTGAGCACAGATACGCAGTATTTT	CASSQDRLSTDTQYF
NA	TRBJ1-4	TRBV20-1	NA	TGCAGTGCTAGAGCTAGTGAAAAACTGTTTTTT	CSARASEKLFF
NA	TRBJ1-1	TRBV30	NA	TGTGCCTGGAGTGGAATCTTAATTCGGAACACTGAAGCTTTCTTT	CAWSGILIRNTEAFF
NA	TRBJ2-2	TRBV5-1	NA	TGCGCCAGCAGCTGGAGTGAAACCGGGGAGCTGTTTTTT	CASSWSETGELFF
TRBD1	TRBJ1-2	TRBV7-2	NA	TGTGCCAGCAGCTTAGGCGGACAGGTGAACTATGGCTACACCTTC	CASSLGGQVNYGYTF
NA	TRBJ1-5	TRBV7-2	NA	TGTGCCAGCAGCTTAGGCCTTAGCAATCAGCCCCAGCATTTT	CASSLGLSNQPQHF
NA	TRBJ2-4	TRBV28	once	TGTGCCAGCAGTTTATTTACGGTAGCCAAAAACATTCAGTACTTC	CASSLFTVAKNIQYF
TRBD1	TRBJ1-2	TRBV6-5	NA	TGTGCCAGCAGCGCATACAGGGGTCCCTATGGCTACACCTTC	CASSAYRGPYGYTF
NA	TRBJ2-3	TRBV6-6	once	TGTGCCAGCAGTCCCTTGTGGGCCAATACGCAGTATTTT	CASSPLWANTQYF